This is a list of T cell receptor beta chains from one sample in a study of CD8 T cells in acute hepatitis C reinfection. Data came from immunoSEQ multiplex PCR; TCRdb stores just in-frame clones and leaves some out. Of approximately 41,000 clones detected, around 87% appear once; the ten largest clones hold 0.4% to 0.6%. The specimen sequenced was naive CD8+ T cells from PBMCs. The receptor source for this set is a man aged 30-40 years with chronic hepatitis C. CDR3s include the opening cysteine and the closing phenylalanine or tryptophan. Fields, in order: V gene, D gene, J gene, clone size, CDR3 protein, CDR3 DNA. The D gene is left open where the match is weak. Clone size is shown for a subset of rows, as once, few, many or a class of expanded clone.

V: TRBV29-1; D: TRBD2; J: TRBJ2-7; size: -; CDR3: CSVEGTSVYEQYF; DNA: TGCAGCGTTGAGGGGACTAGCGTCTACGAGCAGTACTTC
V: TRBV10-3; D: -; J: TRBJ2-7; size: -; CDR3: CAISSFSDVEQYF; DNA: TGTGCCATCAGCTCTTTCTCAGATGTCGAGCAGTACTTC
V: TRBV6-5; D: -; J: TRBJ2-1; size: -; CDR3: CASSYIGDNEQFF; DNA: TGTGCCAGCAGTTACATTGGGGACAATGAGCAGTTCTTC
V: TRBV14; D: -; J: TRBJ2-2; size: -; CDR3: CASSLYRNTGELFF; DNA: TGTGCCAGCAGCCTCTACAGGAACACCGGGGAGCTGTTTTTT
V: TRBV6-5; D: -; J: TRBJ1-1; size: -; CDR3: CASSRGTEAFF; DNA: TGTGCCAGCAGTCGTGGCACTGAAGCTTTCTTT
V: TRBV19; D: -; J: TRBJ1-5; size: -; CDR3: CASSIDRVGLNQPQHF; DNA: TGTGCCAGTAGTATAGATCGGGTGGGGCTTAATCAGCCCCAGCATTTT
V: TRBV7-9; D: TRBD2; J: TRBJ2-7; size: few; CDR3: CASSPGASGTEQYF; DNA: TGTGCCAGCAGCCCGGGGGCTAGCGGGACCGAGCAGTACTTC
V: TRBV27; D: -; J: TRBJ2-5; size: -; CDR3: CASSSLAVYQETQYF; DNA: TGTGCCAGCAGTTCCCTAGCAGTGTACCAAGAGACCCAGTACTTC
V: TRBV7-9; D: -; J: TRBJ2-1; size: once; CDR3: CAIPKDPAPAHNEQFF; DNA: TGTGCCATTCCTAAGGACCCAGCCCCAGCTCACAATGAGCAGTTCTTC
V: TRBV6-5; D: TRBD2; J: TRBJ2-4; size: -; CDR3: CASSYSSGRGNIQYF; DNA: TGTGCCAGCAGTTACTCCTCCGGGAGGGGTAACATTCAGTACTTC
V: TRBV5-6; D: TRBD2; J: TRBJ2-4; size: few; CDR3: CASSLGLPGNIQYF; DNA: TGTGCCAGCAGCCTGGGACTACCGGGGAACATTCAGTACTTC
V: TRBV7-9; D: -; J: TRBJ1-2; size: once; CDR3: CASSSPPIYQGNDGYTF; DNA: TGTGCCAGCAGCTCACCACCGATATACCAGGGTAATGATGGCTACACCTTC
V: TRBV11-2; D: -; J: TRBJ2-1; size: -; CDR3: CASSFGGSYNEQFF; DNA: TGTGCCAGCAGCTTCGGCGGATCCTACAATGAGCAGTTCTTC
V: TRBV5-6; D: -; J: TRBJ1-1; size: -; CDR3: CASISLERMNTEAFF; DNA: TGTGCCAGCATCTCTCTGGAGAGGATGAACACTGAAGCTTTCTTT
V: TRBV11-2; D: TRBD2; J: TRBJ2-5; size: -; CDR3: CASSRLAGDGGETQYF; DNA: TGTGCCAGCAGCCGACTAGCGGGAGACGGGGGGGAGACCCAGTACTTC
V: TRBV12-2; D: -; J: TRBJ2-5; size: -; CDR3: CASRLPELAGGPETQYF; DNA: TGTGCAAGTCGCTTACCTGAACTAGCGGGGGGGCCAGAGACCCAGTACTTC
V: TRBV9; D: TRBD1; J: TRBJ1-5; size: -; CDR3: CASNPGGYSNQPQHF; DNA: TGTGCCAGCAACCCAGGGGGCTATAGCAATCAGCCCCAGCATTTT